This T cell receptor (beta chain) was retrieved from a study of breast tumors, draining lymph nodes, adjacent tissues. Axillary draining lymph nodes of breast cancer patients supplied the node samples. MiXCR, run by TCRdb on the multiplex PCR reads, gives a single entry per CDR3 protein. The table has approximately 90,000 distinct CDR3 sequences, approximately 28% seen once. The CDR3 is 12 residues long. Per germline, CDR1 SQVTM and CDR2 ANQGSEA. V was shortened by 4 bases and J by 8 bases, with 14 bases between the two germline ends. Material for sequencing was axillary lymph node tissue. The rearrangement uses TRBV29-1 and TRBJ2-5; a possible D gene is TRBD1 (5 bases). The source is a female donor with breast cancer. Some clones in this sample may be carry-over from other donors' samples. CDR3 sequence: CSVGKGRETQYF. The DNA of the CDR3 is TGCAGCGTTGGAAAGGGGCGCGAAACCCAGTACTTC. Full variable domain (remainder filled in from reference TRBV29-1 and TRBJ2-5): SAVISQKPSRDICQRGTSLTIQCQVDSQVTMMFWYRQQPGQSLTLIATANQGSEATYESGFVIDKFPISRPNLTFSTLTVSNMSPEDSSIYLCSVGKGRETQYFGPGTRLLVL.